This T cell receptor (beta chain) was obtained from a study of blood T cell repertoires in COVID-19. Overall study: There were acute and convalescent COVID-19 samples, and they came from the United States, Italy and Spain. T cells, B-cell-depleted T cells, or PBMCs provided the cDNA or gDNA that served as material.

In the original processing: Researchers report that nucleated cell counts were estimated from reference gene primer amplification. Some clones are missing from TCRdb's copy, which holds only in-frame ones; the method was immunoSEQ multiplex PCR. The DNA gave D and trimming, while V, J and clone size come from that table. The repertoire holds around 280,000 clones, 85% to 90% seen once, with roughly 1.6% in the top ten. Between the trimmed V and J ends, which lost 1 base and 1 base, there was a span of 10 bases. Germline V gives CDR1 LNHDA, CDR2 SQIVND (reference sequence). The CDR3 has 15 residues. Clinical history reported by participants formed the basis on which cohorts were assigned.

What was sequenced was PBMCs or T cells enriched from blood (not recorded which). The origin of this receptor is a woman under 30 with acute COVID-19. This chain uses TRBV19 with TRBJ1-1; TRBD1 might be the D (6 bases). CDR3 coding DNA: TGTGCCAGTAGTATAGGCAACAGGGCGAACACTGAAGCTTTCTTT. It translates to CASSIGNRANTEAFF.